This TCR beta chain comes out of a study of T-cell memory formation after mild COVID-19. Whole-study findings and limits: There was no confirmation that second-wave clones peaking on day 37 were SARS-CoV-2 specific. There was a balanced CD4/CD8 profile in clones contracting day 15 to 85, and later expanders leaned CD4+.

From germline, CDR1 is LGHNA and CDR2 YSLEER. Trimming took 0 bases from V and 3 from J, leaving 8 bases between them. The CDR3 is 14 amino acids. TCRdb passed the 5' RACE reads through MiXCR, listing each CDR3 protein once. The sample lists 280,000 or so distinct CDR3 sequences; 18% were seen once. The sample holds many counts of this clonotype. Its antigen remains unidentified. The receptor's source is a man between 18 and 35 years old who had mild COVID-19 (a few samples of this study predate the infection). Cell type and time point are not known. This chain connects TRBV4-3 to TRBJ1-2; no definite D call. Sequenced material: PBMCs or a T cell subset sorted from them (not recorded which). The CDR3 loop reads CASSQEAGYYGYTF. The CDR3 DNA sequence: TGCGCCAGCAGCCAAGAAGCGGGGTACTATGGCTACACCTTC.